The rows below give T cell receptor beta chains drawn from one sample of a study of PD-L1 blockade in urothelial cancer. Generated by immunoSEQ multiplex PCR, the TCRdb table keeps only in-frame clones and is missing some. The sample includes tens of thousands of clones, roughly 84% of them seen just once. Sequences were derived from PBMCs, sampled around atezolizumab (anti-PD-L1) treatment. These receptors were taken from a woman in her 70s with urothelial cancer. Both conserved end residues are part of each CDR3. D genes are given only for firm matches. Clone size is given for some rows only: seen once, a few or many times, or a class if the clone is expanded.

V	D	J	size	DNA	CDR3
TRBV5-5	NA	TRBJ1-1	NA	TGTGCCAGCAGCTTGGTTCAGGGGTACATCACTGAAGCTTTCTTT	CASSLVQGYITEAFF
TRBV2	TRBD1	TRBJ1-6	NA	TGTGCCAGCGGGGGACAGGACGCAAATTCACCCCTCCACTTT	CASGGQDANSPLHF
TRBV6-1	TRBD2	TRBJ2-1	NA	TGTGCCAGCATCGTTAGCGGGACCTACAATGAGCAGTTCTTC	CASIVSGTYNEQFF
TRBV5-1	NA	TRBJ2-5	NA	TGCGCCAGCAGCTTGGTAAGGGGACTGGGGGAGACCCAGTACTTC	CASSLVRGLGETQYF
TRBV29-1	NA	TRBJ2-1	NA	TGCAGCGTTGATACCCTCATGCTAACCAATGAGCAGTTCTTC	CSVDTLMLTNEQFF
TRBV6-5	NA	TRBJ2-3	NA	TGTGCCAGCAGTATACAGGGGACTAGCACAGATACGCAGTATTTT	CASSIQGTSTDTQYF
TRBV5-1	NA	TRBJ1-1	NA	TGCGCCAGCAGCCGGCCGGGGGGTGAAGCTTTCTTT	CASSRPGGEAFF
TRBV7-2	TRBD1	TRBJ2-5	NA	TGTGCCAGCAGCTTAGTTGTGGACAGGGGGTTGAGGGAGACCCAGTACTTC	CASSLVVDRGLRETQYF
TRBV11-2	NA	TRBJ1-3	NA	TGTGCCAGCAGCTCTACTTTGTTAATTGGAAACACCATATATTTT	CASSSTLLIGNTIYF
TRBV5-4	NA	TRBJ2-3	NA	TGTGCCAGCAGCTCTAGCTCGTCCAAGGGAGATACGCAGTATTTT	CASSSSSSKGDTQYF
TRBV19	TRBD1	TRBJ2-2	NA	TGTGCCAGTACCCACGACAGGGGGCGCGGGACCGGGGAGCTGTTTTTT	CASTHDRGRGTGELFF
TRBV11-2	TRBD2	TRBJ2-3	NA	TGTGCCAGCAGCTTACGGGCCTTGGGTGCGGGGGGGGTTGTGCATACGCAGTATTTT	CASSLRALGAGGVVHTQYF
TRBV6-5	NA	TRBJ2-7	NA	TGTGCCAGCAGTTACTCGACGGGACTCTACGAGCAGTACTTC	CASSYSTGLYEQYF
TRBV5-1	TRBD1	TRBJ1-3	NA	TGCGCCAGCAGCTTGGCCCCGGGACAGCCAGCTCTCTCTGGAAACACCATATATTTT	CASSLAPGQPALSGNTIYF
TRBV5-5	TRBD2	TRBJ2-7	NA	TGTGCCAGCAGCTTTACCGGCGGGGGGTCCTACGAGCAGTACTTC	CASSFTGGGSYEQYF
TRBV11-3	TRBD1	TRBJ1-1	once	TGTGCCAGCAGCGCAGGGGGCTGGGGTAAGGAGACTGAAGCTTTCTTT	CASSAGGWGKETEAFF
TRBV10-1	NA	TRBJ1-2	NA	TGCGCCAGCAGCCGCGACAGACTCTATGGCTACACCTTC	CASSRDRLYGYTF
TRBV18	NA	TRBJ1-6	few	TGTGCCAGCTCACGTGACACAAATTCACCCCTCCACTTT	CASSRDTNSPLHF
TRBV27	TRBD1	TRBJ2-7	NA	TGTGCCAGCAGCCCGACAGGGGGCTATAACGAGCAGTACTTC	CASSPTGGYNEQYF
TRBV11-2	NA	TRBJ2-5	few	TGTGCCAGCAGCTTCAATGTCGACCGACAGAGAGAGGAGACCCAGTACTTC	CASSFNVDRQREETQYF
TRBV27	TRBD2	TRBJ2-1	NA	TGTGCCAGCAGTTTTTTAGAGCGGGGGGGCAAGAATGAGCAGTTCTTC	CASSFLERGGKNEQFF
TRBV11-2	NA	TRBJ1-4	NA	TGTGCCAGCAGCTTAGTCGGGGGGGCAACTAATGAAAAACTGTTTTTT	CASSLVGGATNEKLFF
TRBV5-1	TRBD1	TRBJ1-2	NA	TGCGCCAGCAGCTTACCGGGACAGGGGACTTACTTC	CASSLPGQGTYF
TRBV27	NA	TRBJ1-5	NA	TGTGCCAGCAGCACTTTAGGGGTTTTGGGGCCCCAGCATTTT	CASSTLGVLGPQHF
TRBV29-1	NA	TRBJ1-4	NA	TGCAGCGTTGAGTTGGACAACGGTGAAAAACTGTTTTTT	CSVELDNGEKLFF
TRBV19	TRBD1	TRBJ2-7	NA	TGTGCCAGTAGTATAGAGGGGACAGGGGGGGATGGCGAGCAGTACTTC	CASSIEGTGGDGEQYF
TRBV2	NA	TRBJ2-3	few	TGTGCCAGCAGTGAAATCACAGACACAGATACGCAGTATTTT	CASSEITDTDTQYF
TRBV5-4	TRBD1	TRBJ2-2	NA	TGTGCCAGCAGCGCCCCGACAGGGGCGAACACCGGGGAGCTGTTTTTT	CASSAPTGANTGELFF
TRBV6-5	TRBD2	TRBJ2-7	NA	TGTGCCAGCTCCCAGCTAGCGGGAGGCCACGAGCAGTACTTC	CASSQLAGGHEQYF
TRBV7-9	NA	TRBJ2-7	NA	TGTGCCAGCAGCTTAGCGACAGATTACGAGCAGTACTTC	CASSLATDYEQYF
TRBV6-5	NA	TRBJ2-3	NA	TGTGCCAGCAGTTACCATGATACGCAGTATTTT	CASSYHDTQYF
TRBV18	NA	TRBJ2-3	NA	TGTGCCAGCTCAGCGGGCCAGCGGGATACGCAGTATTTT	CASSAGQRDTQYF
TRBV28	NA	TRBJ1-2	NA	TGTGCCAGCAGTCGCCCCCCAGGGGTAGGCGGCTACACCTTC	CASSRPPGVGGYTF
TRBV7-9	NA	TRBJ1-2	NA	TGTGCCAGCAGCCCGACTCTTTTTCCTCATGGCTACACCTTC	CASSPTLFPHGYTF
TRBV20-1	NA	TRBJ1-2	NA	TGCAGTGCCAGTCCGAACTATGGCTACACCTTC	CSASPNYGYTF
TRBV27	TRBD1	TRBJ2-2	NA	TGTGCCAGCAGTCGGAACCGGGACAGGTCCACCGGGGAGCTGTTTTTT	CASSRNRDRSTGELFF
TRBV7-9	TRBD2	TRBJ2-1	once	TGTGCCAGCAGCTTAGCGTACGGGGAGGGATCCTACAATGAGCAGTTCTTC	CASSLAYGEGSYNEQFF
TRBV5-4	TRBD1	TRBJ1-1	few	TGTGCCAGCAGCTGGGGACAGGGGGCTCCTGAAGCTTTCTTT	CASSWGQGAPEAFF
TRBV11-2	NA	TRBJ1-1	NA	TGTGCCAGCAGCTTCGGCACTGAAGCTTTCTTT	CASSFGTEAFF
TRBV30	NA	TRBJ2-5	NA	TGTGCCTGGAGTGTGGGGAGCCCGTACCAAGAGACCCAGTACTTC	CAWSVGSPYQETQYF
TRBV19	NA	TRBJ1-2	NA	TGTGCCAGTAGTATAGCCACAGGGTCGACGGATGGCTACACCTTC	CASSIATGSTDGYTF
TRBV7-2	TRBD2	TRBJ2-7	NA	TGTGCCAGCAGCTTAGTGGGCGGGGGGGCCCTCGCCACCTACGAGCAGTACTTC	CASSLVGGGALATYEQYF
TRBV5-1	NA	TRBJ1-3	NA	TGCGCCAGCAGCTTGGAGGGGGACCCCCTAAATGGAAACACCATATATTTT	CASSLEGDPLNGNTIYF
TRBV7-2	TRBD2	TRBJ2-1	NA	TGTGCCAGCAGCTTAGGGGGGGGACTAGCGATCAATGAGCAGTTCTTC	CASSLGGGLAINEQFF
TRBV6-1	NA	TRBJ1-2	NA	TGTGCCAGCAGTGAAGGAGGGTATGGGTTGCGCTACACCTTC	CASSEGGYGLRYTF
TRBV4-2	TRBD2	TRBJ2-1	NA	TGTGCCAGCAGCCAAGGGGGGACTAGAACGTTCTTC	CASSQGGTRTFF
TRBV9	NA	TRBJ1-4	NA	TGTGCCAGCAGCGTAGACCAACATAATGAAAAACTGTTTTTT	CASSVDQHNEKLFF
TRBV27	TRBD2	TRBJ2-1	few	TGTGCCAGCAGTTTAAGTGCTAGCGGGATTACCTACAATGAGCAGTTCTTC	CASSLSASGITYNEQFF
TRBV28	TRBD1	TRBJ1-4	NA	TGTGCCAGCCAGGGACAGGCTGAAAAACTGTTTTTT	CASQGQAEKLFF
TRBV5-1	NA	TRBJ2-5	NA	TGCGCCAGCAGAGTTGACTTTCAAGAGACCCAGTACTTC	CASRVDFQETQYF
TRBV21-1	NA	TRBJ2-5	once	TGTGCCAGCAGCATTGGGGGGGGAGTGGAGACCCAGTACTTC	CASSIGGGVETQYF
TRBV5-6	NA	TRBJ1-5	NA	TGTGCCAGCAGCTGGGGGGGAAATCAGCCCCAGCATTTT	CASSWGGNQPQHF
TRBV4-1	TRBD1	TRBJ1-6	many	TGCGCCAGCAGCCAAGAGACAGGGTATAATTCACCCCTCCACTTT	CASSQETGYNSPLHF